Below, 31 T cell receptor beta chains from the same sample are listed, as sequenced in a study of control samples from healthy donors and cancer patients. Sequencing used immunoSEQ multiplex PCR; TCRdb keeps in-frame clones, though not all of them. Altogether 110,000 or so clones are present, approximately 82% being singletons, with the ten largest covering roughly 6.5%. Sequencing was performed on blood. These receptor sequences come from a man between 18 and 35 years old in good health.

The V call is TRBV6-5, the J call TRBJ1-5, with D unresolved. This CDR3 contains 15 residues. Trimming pared 2 bases from V and 0 bases from J, leaving 8 bases between. From germline, CDR1 is MNHEY and CDR2 SVGAGI. CDR3 nucleotides: TGTGCCAGCAGTTACGATGCTTATAGCAATCAGCCCCAGCATTTT. Encoded protein: CASSYDAYSNQPQHF.

The chain employs TRBV6-2 or TRBV6-3 and TRBJ2-6, with D possibly being TRBD1 (5 bases). Germline-derived CDR1 and CDR2 are MNHEY and SVGEGT. V was shortened by 5 bases and J by 2 bases, with 16 bases between the two germline ends. This CDR3 has 17 residues. The CDR3 spells CASSPRPLRAGANVLTF. CDR3 coding DNA: TGTGCCAGCAGTCCACGCCCCCTCAGGGCTGGGGCCAACGTCCTGACTTTC.

This clone was picked up one time. This chain connects TRBV9 to TRBJ1-1; the D is unclear. This CDR3 contains 13 residues. Germline V gene data show CDR1 as SGDLS and CDR2 as YYNGEE. The V end lost 0 bases, the J end lost 1 base, and 4 bases lay between the germline ends. DNA for the CDR3: TGTGCCAGCAGCGTAGGGCCGAACACTGAAGCTTTCTTT. It encodes CASSVGPNTEAFF.

V gene TRBV9 combines with J gene TRBJ1-3; maybe TRBD1 (5 bases). The CDR3 sequence is 15 residues long. The ends were cut back, 4 bases at V and 3 bases at J, with 14 bases in the middle. CDR1 and CDR2 (germline): SGDLS, YYNGEE. The CDR3 DNA is TGTGCCAGCAGCCCGTGGGGGGACGGTGGAAACACCATATATTTT. Protein sequence: CASSPWGDGGNTIYF. The variable domain in full, with the rest retrieved from reference TRBV9 and TRBJ1-3, is DSGVTQTPKHLITATGQRVTLRCSPRSGDLSVYWYQQSLDQGLQFLIQYYNGEERAKGNILERFSAQQFPDLHSELNLSSLELGDSALYFCASSPWGDGGNTIYFGEGSWLTVV.

CDR3: CAWSSGHFYEQYV. DNA of the CDR3: TGTGCCTGGAGTTCGGGACATTTCTACGAGCAGTACGTC. This sequence joins TRBV30 and TRBJ2-7; TRBD1 is a possible D gene (6 bases). The germline V gene has CDR1 GTSNPN and CDR2 SVGIG (reference sequence). Trimming removed 2 bases at V and 3 bases at J, with 11 bases between. This CDR3 is built from 13 residues.

This chain connects TRBV11-2 to TRBJ1-5; tentative D call: TRBD1 (6 bases). Germline CDR1 SGHAT, CDR2 FQNNGV. The CDR3 totals 14 residues. V dropped 1 base and J dropped 7 bases, with 11 bases sitting between them. CDR3 loop: CASSLVGGAQPQHF. For the CDR3, the DNA is TGTGCCAGCAGCTTAGTAGGGGGGGCCCAGCCCCAGCATTTT.

The table lists this clone with many counts. V is TRBV14 and J is TRBJ1-2, with D unresolved. CDR3 length equals 14 residues. In germline, CDR1 is SGHDN, CDR2 FVKESK. V lost 4 bases to trimming and J lost 4 bases, with 13 bases between them. DNA for the CDR3: TGTGCCAGCAGCCTGTCTCTCTCTGCCTATGGCTACACCTTC. It codes for CASSLSLSAYGYTF.

The chain combines TRBV7-8 with TRBJ2-1; D gene unclear. The V and J ends lost 5 bases and 3 bases respectively, with 5 bases between them. The germline V gene encodes CDR1 SGHVS and CDR2 FQNEAQ. CDR3 size: 12 residues. The CDR3 DNA sequence: TGTGCCAGCAGCCGAGTCTACAATGAGCAGTTCTTC. Its protein is CASSRVYNEQFF.

The chain couples TRBV3-1 (or the pseudogene TRBV3-2) to TRBJ1-1; a weak D match, TRBD1 (5 bases). CDR3 length: 15 amino acids. The V gene lost 1 base and the J gene lost 2 bases, with 11 bases spanning the gap. Germline V gene lookup returns CDR1 LGHDT and CDR2 YNNKEL (reference sequence). The CDR3 bases are TGTGCCAGCAGCCAAGGAGACAGACGCAACACTGAAGCTTTCTTT. It is translated as CASSQGDRRNTEAFF.

This clone was detected a few times. CDR3 sequence: CATGQGTGGYTF. The CDR3 DNA reads as TGTGCCACCGGACAGGGTACCGGCGGCTACACCTTC. This sequence joins TRBV28 and TRBJ1-2; 8 positions match TRBD1. V shed 10 bases and J 8 bases; nucleotides not matched to a gene: 9. Germline V lookup: CDR1 MDHEN, CDR2 SYDVKM. The CDR3 runs 12 residues.

The chain is built from TRBV4-2 and TRBJ2-3; D may be TRBD1 (8 bases). The CDR3 runs 16 residues. Trimming took 5 bases from V and 1 from J, leaving 16 bases between them. In germline, CDR1 is LGHNA, CDR2 YNFKEQ. The CDR3 loop reads CASSTRTGRGTDTQYF. As DNA, the CDR3 is TGTGCCAGCAGCACGCGGACAGGGAGGGGCACAGATACGCAGTATTTT.

V and J are TRBV7-9 and TRBJ1-2; D unresolved. The germline V and J ends were trimmed by 5 bases and 8 bases, with 12 bases remaining between them. Germline-derived CDR1 and CDR2 are SEHNR and FQNEAQ (reference sequence). This CDR3 has 12 residues. CDR3 loop: CASSRPTYGYTF. The CDR3, as DNA: TGTGCCAGCAGCCGCCCGACATACGGCTACACCTTC.

The table lists this clone with a few counts. This chain uses TRBV9 with TRBJ2-2; D gene unclear. The CDR3 extends over 14 amino acids. Per the germline V gene, CDR1 is SGDLS and CDR2 is YYNGEE. Between the trimmed V and J ends, which lost 3 bases and 6 bases, there was a span of 12 bases. Here the CDR3 reads CASSAGGEAGELFF. The CDR3 DNA follows: TGTGCCAGCAGCGCTGGCGGTGAGGCCGGGGAGCTGTTTTTT. The variable domain in full, completed from reference TRBV9 and TRBJ2-2, reads DSGVTQTPKHLITATGQRVTLRCSPRSGDLSVYWYQQSLDQGLQFLIQYYNGEERAKGNILERFSAQQFPDLHSELNLSSLELGDSALYFCASSAGGEAGELFFGEGSRLTVL.

The chain recombines TRBV6-2 or TRBV6-3 with TRBJ2-4, with TRBD2 identical over 8 bases. From germline, CDR1 is MNHEY and CDR2 SVGEGT. CDR3 size: 15 residues. Trimming removed 4 bases from V and 0 bases from J; junction bases left unmatched: 2. CDR3 sequence: CASSFGGAAKNIQYF. CDR3 nucleotides: TGTGCCAGCAGTTTCGGGGGGGCAGCCAAAAACATTCAGTACTTC.

The V and J genes are TRBV7-9 and TRBJ1-1; D perhaps matches TRBD1 (5 bases). CDR1 and CDR2 from the germline V gene are SEHNR and FQNEAQ (reference sequence). The CDR3 totals 18 residues. Between the trimmed V and J ends, which lost 2 bases and 0 bases, there was a span of 19 bases. The CDR3 DNA is TGTGCCAGCAGCTTAATCGGAAGGGGATTGCGCATGAACACTGAAGCTTTCTTT. This codes for CASSLIGRGLRMNTEAFF.

V usage is TRBV7-6 and J usage is TRBJ2-5; TRBD1 agrees at 7 bases. Per germline, CDR1 SGHVS and CDR2 FNYEAQ. This CDR3 is 15 amino acids long. V shed 5 bases, J shed 5 bases, and the junction held 11 bases outside the gene matches. The CDR3 DNA reads as TGTGCCAGCAGCCTACGACCCGACAGGGCGGAGACCCAGTACTTC. Translated, it gives CASSLRPDRAETQYF.

This clone was seen only a few times. The chain joins TRBV4-2 to TRBJ2-3; possible D gene TRBD2, 7 bases. The germline V gene has CDR1 LGHNA and CDR2 YNFKEQ. CDR3 size: 17 residues. Trimming took 1 base from V and 0 from J, leaving 14 bases between them. The chain's CDR3 is CASSQGSRGASTDTQYF. CDR3 DNA sequence: TGTGCCAGCAGCCAAGGTTCACGGGGGGCGAGCACAGATACGCAGTATTTT.

The chain combines TRBV7-2 with TRBJ2-7, with 11 bases aligning to TRBD2. Germline V gives CDR1 SGHTA, CDR2 FQGNSA. The J segment lost 2 bases and the V segment lost 5 bases, leaving 5 bases of the junction unmatched. This CDR3 spans 15 amino acids. This CDR3 is CASSTLAGGAYEQYF. DNA of the CDR3: TGTGCCAGCAGCACTCTAGCGGGGGGAGCCTACGAGCAGTACTTC.

V gene TRBV19 combines with J gene TRBJ2-7; 8 bases line up with TRBD1. Germline CDR1 reads LNHDA; CDR2 reads SQIVND (reference sequence). J was trimmed by 4 bases and V by 5 bases; bases with no gene match: 7. The CDR3 has 14 amino acids. In DNA form, the CDR3 reads TGTGCCAGTAGTCAAGGACAGGGCGAATACGAGCAGTACGTC. Its translation is CASSQGQGEYEQYV.

The CDR3 DNA is TGTGCCAGCAGCTTAGATACCGGGACAGATACGCAGTATTTT. Translation: CASSLDTGTDTQYF. J is TRBJ2-3 and V is TRBV11-3; no reliable D call. CDR3 size: 14 residues. Germline CDR1 SGHNT, CDR2 YENEEA. Trimming removed 0 bases from V and 3 bases from J, with 7 bases in between.

The chain joins TRBV4-1 to TRBJ1-3; TRBD1 is a possible D gene (5 bases). The CDR3 sequence is 17 residues long. Germline CDR1 MGHRA, CDR2 YSYEKL. The ends were cut back, 3 bases at V and 3 bases at J, with 18 bases in the middle. CDR3 region: CASSHGSTLQGGNTIYF. CDR3 DNA: TGCGCCAGCAGCCACGGATCGACACTCCAGGGTGGAAACACCATATATTTT.

The chain combines TRBV6-6 with TRBJ2-3, with 8 bases matching TRBD2. CDR1 MNHNY and CDR2 SVGAGI come from the germline V gene (reference sequence). CDR3 size: 15 residues. Trimming at V came to 7 bases and at J to 0 bases, leaving 6 bases not matched to a gene. CDR3 nucleotide sequence: TGTGCCAGCATCCTAGCGGGTTCTAGCACAGATACGCAGTATTTT. Residues: CASILAGSSTDTQYF.

The rearrangement uses TRBV5-1 and TRBJ2-6; D is uncertain. V was clipped by 2 bases and J by 6 bases, with 12 bases between them. Germline CDR1 and CDR2: SGHRS and YFSETQ. The CDR3 consists of 15 residues. CDR3 sequence: CASSLSWAQANVLTF. The CDR3 DNA sequence: TGCGCCAGCAGCTTATCCTGGGCCCAGGCCAACGTCCTGACTTTC.

This clone appeared a single time. The chain employs TRBV19 and TRBJ2-3; 11 bases fit TRBD2. Germline CDR1 and CDR2: LNHDA and SQIVND (reference sequence). The junction had 12 bases not matched to a gene; V was cut back by 5 bases and J by 5 bases. This CDR3 has 17 residues. This chain's CDR3 is CASSVIAGGPRGDTQYF. The CDR3 nucleotides read TGTGCCAGTAGTGTAATAGCGGGGGGGCCGAGAGGAGATACGCAGTATTTT.

The chain uses TRBV27 and TRBJ2-5; 8 bases align to TRBD2. The V gene's germline CDR1 is MNHEY and CDR2 SMNVEV (reference sequence). The CDR3 sequence is 14 residues long. J gave up 4 bases and V 6 bases, and 7 bases lay outside the gene matches. DNA of the CDR3: TGTGCCAGCAGGGGCGGGGGGACCTTAGAGACCCAGTACTTC. It is translated as CASRGGGTLETQYF.

This chain connects TRBV2 to TRBJ1-4, with D unresolved. V dropped 6 bases and J dropped 0 bases, with 8 bases sitting between them. Germline V CDR1 and CDR2: SNHLY, FYNNEI. The CDR3 is 14 residues long. CDR3 loop: CASRVTSTNEKLFF. The CDR3 DNA follows: TGTGCCAGCAGAGTGACATCAACTAATGAAAAACTGTTTTTT. The full variable domain, rest sourced from reference TRBV2 and TRBJ1-4, is EPEVTQTPSHQVTQMGQEVILRCVPISNHLYFYWYRQILGQKVEFLVSFYNNEISEKSEIFDDQFSVERPDGSNFTLKIRSTKLEDSAMYFCASRVTSTNEKLFFGSGTQLSVL.

This chain links TRBV19 with TRBJ1-1; the D is unclear. Germline V gives CDR1 LNHDA, CDR2 SQIVND (reference sequence). The CDR3 runs 11 residues. V was shortened by 7 bases and J by 8 bases, with 11 bases between the two germline ends. This chain's CDR3 is CASTWALEAFF. CDR3 in DNA: TGTGCCAGTACCTGGGCCCTAGAAGCTTTCTTT.

V and J are TRBV11-3 and TRBJ2-7; D unresolved. The CDR3 loop spans 13 amino acids. V lost 2 bases and J 5 bases, leaving 10 bases between the germline ends. Germline CDR1 reads SGHNT; CDR2 reads YENEEA. The CDR3 sequence: CASSLLFGDEQYF. The CDR3 DNA sequence: TGTGCCAGCAGCTTATTATTTGGCGACGAGCAGTACTTC.

J is TRBJ1-5 and V is TRBV7-2; D is ambiguous. The CDR3 runs to 16 residues. V lost 1 base, J lost 3 bases, and 13 bases lay in between. Germline lookup yields CDR1 SGHTA and CDR2 FQGNSA. For the CDR3, the DNA is TGTGCCAGCAGCTTAGGATCGAAGACTCACAATCAGCCCCAGCATTTT. Its translation: CASSLGSKTHNQPQHF.

This chain connects TRBV10-1 to TRBJ2-5, with D uncertain. The length of the CDR3 is 15 residues. The germline V gene has CDR1 WNHNN and CDR2 SYGVQD (reference sequence). The V gene lost 4 bases and the J gene lost 5 bases, with 17 bases spanning the gap. CDR3 in DNA: TGCGCCAGCAGTGTATCGGCCGCGGTGGGGGAGACCCAGTACTTC. It encodes CASSVSAAVGETQYF.

The gene calls are TRBV11-3 and TRBJ2-1; TRBD1 is a possible D gene (6 bases). The CDR3 runs 14 residues. The V gene's germline CDR1 is SGHNT and CDR2 YENEEA. V shed 3 bases and J shed 0 bases, with 6 bases lying between them. The CDR3 DNA is TGTGCCAGCAGCTTGGACAGCTCCTACAATGAGCAGTTCTTC. Protein sequence: CASSLDSSYNEQFF.